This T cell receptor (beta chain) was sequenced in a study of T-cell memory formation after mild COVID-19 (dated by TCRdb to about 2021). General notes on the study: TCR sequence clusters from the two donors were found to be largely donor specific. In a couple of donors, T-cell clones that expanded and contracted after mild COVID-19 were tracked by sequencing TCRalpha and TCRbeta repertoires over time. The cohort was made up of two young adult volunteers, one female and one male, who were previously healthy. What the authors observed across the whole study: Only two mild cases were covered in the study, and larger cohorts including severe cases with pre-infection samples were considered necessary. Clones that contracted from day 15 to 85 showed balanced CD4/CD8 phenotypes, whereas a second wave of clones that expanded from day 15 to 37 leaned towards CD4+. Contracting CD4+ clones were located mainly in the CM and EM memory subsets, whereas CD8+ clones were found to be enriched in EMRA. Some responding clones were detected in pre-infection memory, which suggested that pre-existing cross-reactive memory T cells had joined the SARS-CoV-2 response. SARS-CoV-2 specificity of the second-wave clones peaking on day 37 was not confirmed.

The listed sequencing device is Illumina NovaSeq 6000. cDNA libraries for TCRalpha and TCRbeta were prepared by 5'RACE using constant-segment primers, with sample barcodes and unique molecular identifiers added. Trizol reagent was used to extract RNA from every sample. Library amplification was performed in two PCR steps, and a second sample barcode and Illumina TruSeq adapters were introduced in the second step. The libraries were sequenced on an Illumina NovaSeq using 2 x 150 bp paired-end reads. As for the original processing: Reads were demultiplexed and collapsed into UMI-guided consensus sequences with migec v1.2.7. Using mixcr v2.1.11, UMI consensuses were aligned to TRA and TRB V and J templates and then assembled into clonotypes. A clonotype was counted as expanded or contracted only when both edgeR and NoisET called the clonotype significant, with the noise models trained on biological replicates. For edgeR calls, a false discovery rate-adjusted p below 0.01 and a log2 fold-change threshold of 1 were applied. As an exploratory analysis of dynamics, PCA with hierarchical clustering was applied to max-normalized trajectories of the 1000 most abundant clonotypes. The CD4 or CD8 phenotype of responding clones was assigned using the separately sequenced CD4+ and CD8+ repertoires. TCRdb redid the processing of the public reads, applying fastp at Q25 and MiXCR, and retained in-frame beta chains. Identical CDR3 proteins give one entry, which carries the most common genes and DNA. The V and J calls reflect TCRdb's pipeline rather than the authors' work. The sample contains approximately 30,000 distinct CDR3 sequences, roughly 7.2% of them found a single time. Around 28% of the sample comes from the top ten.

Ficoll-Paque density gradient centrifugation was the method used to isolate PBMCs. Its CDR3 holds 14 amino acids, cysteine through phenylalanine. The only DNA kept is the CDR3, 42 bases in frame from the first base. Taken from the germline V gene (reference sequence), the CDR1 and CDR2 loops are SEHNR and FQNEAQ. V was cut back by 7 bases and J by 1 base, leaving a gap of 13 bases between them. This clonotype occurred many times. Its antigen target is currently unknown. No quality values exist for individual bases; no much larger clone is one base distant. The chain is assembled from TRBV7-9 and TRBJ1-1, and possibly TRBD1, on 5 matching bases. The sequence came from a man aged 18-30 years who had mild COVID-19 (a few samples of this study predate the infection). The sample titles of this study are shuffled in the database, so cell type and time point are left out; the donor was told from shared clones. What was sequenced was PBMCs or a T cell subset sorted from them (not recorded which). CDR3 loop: CASTLLGGNTEAFF. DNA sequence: TGTGCCAGCACCTTGTTGGGGGGGAACACTGAAGCTTTCTTT.